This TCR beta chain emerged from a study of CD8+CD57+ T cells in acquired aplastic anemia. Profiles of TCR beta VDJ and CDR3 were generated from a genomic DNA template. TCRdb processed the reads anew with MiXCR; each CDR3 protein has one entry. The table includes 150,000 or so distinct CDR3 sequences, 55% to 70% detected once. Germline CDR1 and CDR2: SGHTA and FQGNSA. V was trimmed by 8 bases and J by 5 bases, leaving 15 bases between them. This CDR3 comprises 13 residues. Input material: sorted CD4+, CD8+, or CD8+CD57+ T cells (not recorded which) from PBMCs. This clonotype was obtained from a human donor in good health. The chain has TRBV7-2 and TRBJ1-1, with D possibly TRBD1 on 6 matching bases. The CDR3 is CASHDRFGTEAFF. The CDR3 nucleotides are TGTGCCAGCCATGACAGGTTCGGGACTGAAGCTTTCTTT.